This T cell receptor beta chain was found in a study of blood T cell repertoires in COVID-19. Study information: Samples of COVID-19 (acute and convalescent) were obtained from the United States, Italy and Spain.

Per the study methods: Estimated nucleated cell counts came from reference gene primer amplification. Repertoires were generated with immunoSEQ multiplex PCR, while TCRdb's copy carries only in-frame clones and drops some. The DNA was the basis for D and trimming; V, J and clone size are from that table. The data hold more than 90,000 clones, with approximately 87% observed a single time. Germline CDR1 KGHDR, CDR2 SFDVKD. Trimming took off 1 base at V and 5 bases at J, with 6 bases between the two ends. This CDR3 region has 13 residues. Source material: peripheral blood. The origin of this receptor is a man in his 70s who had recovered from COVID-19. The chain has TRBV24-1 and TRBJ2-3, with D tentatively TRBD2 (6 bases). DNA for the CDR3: TGTGCCACCAGTGATTTCGGGGGAGATACGCAGTATTTT. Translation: CATSDFGGDTQYF.